The 17 T cell receptor beta chains reported below all come from one sample, sequenced in a study of molecular identifiers for immune sequencing clone quantification. Via MiXCR, TCRdb re-called the PCR reads, giving one row per CDR3 protein. The data hold around 320,000 distinct CDR3 sequences, with roughly a quarter observed a single time. Sequenced material: naive CD8+ T cells from blood, with Jurkat cell RNA spiked in. Subset defined: FACS-sorted CD8+CD4-CCR7+CD45RA+ naive T cells. These receptors originate from a human donor in good health. Some libraries in this study had Jurkat cell RNA spiked in.

The CDR3 reads CSARRLAGSTDTQYF. CDR3 coding DNA: TGCAGTGCTAGAAGGCTAGCGGGCAGCACAGATACGCAGTATTTT. The V call is TRBV20-1, the J call TRBJ2-3, with 8 bases fitting TRBD2. J was trimmed by 0 bases and V by 2 bases; bases with no gene match: 4. Germline V CDR1 and CDR2: DFQATT, SNEGSKA (reference sequence). The CDR3 is made up of 15 amino acids.

The chain carries TRBV6-5 and TRBJ2-1; 7 nucleotides align to TRBD2. V shed 4 bases and J 14 bases; nucleotides not matched to a gene: 11. The CDR3 contains 13 residues. Germline V gene data show CDR1 as MNHEY and CDR2 as SVGAGI. The CDR3 nucleotides read TGTGCCAGCAGTTGCTCCCGGGGGGAGACGGAGTTCTTC. Translation gives CASSCSRGETEFF.

The chain employs TRBV27 and TRBJ1-5, with D uncertain. Looked up from germline, CDR1 is MNHEY and CDR2 is SMNVEV (reference sequence). The CDR3 has 16 residues. The ends were cut back, 6 bases at V and 6 bases at J, with 21 bases in the middle. CDR3 loop: CASRPLDPLGGQPQHF. In DNA, the CDR3 is TGTGCCAGCAGGCCTCTTGACCCCCTGGGAGGTCAGCCCCAGCATTTT.

This clonotype appeared many times. This chain links TRBV7-9 with TRBJ1-2; maybe TRBD1 (6 bases). V was trimmed by 7 bases and J by 2 bases, leaving 23 bases between them. Germline loops: CDR1 SEHNR, CDR2 FQNEAQ (reference sequence). This CDR3 is 17 amino acids long. As DNA, the CDR3 is TGTGCCAGCAACTACCCGGGGGCTGAGGAGGAGAACTATGGCTACACCTTC. This sequence encodes CASNYPGAEEENYGYTF.

Remarks on this clonotype: A much larger clone differs from this one at a single base, so this may be a read error. CDR3 protein: CASSSNREINTEASF. As DNA, the CDR3 is TGCGCCAGCAGCTCAAACCGGGAGATTAACACTGAAGCTTCCTTT. The rearrangement links TRBV5-1 to TRBJ1-1, with D uncertain. This CDR3 contains 15 residues. Per the germline V gene, CDR1 is SGHRS and CDR2 is YFSETQ.

The chain joins TRBV20-1 to TRBJ2-4; a possible D gene is TRBD2 (5 bases). The V end lost 0 bases, the J end lost 1 base, and 10 bases lay between the germline ends. Germline CDR1 and CDR2: DFQATT and SNEGSKA (reference sequence). This CDR3 has 15 amino acids. The CDR3 sequence is CSARDHEGAKNIQYF. For the CDR3, the DNA is TGCAGTGCTAGAGATCACGAGGGTGCCAAAAACATTCAGTACTTC.

V is TRBV2 and J is TRBJ1-2, with unresolved D. The CDR3 contains 15 residues. Germline CDR1 SNHLY, CDR2 FYNNEI. V was trimmed by 7 bases and J by 2 bases, leaving 17 bases between them. CDR3 sequence reads: CASIGSQTENYGYTF. The CDR3 DNA reads TGTGCCAGCATCGGGTCCCAAACTGAAAACTATGGCTACACCTTC.

In this sample, this clonotype turned up many times. The J gene is TRBJ2-7, the V gene TRBV20-1; 9 bases fit TRBD1. V shed 5 bases and J 5 bases; nucleotides not matched to a gene: 4. The CDR3 loop spans 12 amino acids. Germline V gives CDR1 DFQATT, CDR2 SNEGSKA (reference sequence). CDR3 DNA sequence: TGCAGTGCTGGACAGGGGCCCCACGAGCAGTACTTC. It translates to CSAGQGPHEQYF.

Regarding this clonotype: Since a much larger clone is just one base distant, this may be a read error. The conserved final phenylalanine or tryptophan is absent from the CDR3, which likely points to a read error. This chain uses TRBV7-6 with TRBJ1-5, with D uncertain. Germline loops: CDR1 SGHVS, CDR2 FNYEAQ. The length of the CDR3 is 13 residues. V was pared by 1 base and J by 4 bases, with 5 bases between. The DNA for the CDR3 is TGTGCCAGCAGCTTAGGGCCTAATCAGCCCCAGCATCTT. The encoded protein is CASSLGPNQPQHL.

In its sample, this clonotype was seen a few times. The chain uses TRBV27 and TRBJ2-1; no clear D. This CDR3 is 13 amino acids long. Germline V gives CDR1 MNHEY, CDR2 SMNVEV (reference sequence). The V and J ends lost 5 bases and 1 base respectively, with 6 bases between them. CDR3 in amino acids: CASSGLSYNEQFF. CDR3 in DNA: TGTGCCAGCAGTGGCTTATCCTACAATGAGCAGTTCTTC.

As for this clonotype: A much more abundant neighbour one base away suggests this may be a read error. The chain combines TRBV14 with TRBJ2-3, with D uncertain. Germline loops: CDR1 SGHDN, CDR2 FVKESK. The CDR3 runs 15 residues. V was shortened by 3 bases and J by 1 base, with 11 bases between the two germline ends. The CDR3 loop reads CASSQNSARTDTQYF. The CDR3 coding sequence is TGTGCCAGCAGCCAGAATAGTGCGCGCACAGATACGCAGTATTTT.

This clonotype showed up many times. The genes are TRBV27 and TRBJ1-1, with TRBD1 identical over 7 bases. The CDR3 length is 14 residues. Germline CDR1 MNHEY, CDR2 SMNVEV (reference sequence). The junction had 10 bases not matched to a gene; V was cut back by 7 bases and J by 5 bases. The CDR3 nucleotides are TGTGCCAGCATACCAGGGGGGGGAGGAACTGAAGCTTTCTTT. Amino acids: CASIPGGGGTEAFF.

This clonotype was observed a few times. The chain has TRBV4-3 and TRBJ1-4; D possibly corresponds to TRBD1 (6 bases). The V gene lost 1 base and the J gene lost 7 bases, with 16 bases spanning the gap. Germline V lookup: CDR1 LGHNA, CDR2 YSLEER. The CDR3 has 16 amino acids. The CDR3: CASSQVWAGVIEKLFF. CDR3 DNA: TGCGCCAGCAGCCAAGTCTGGGCAGGGGTGATTGAAAAACTGTTTTTT.

This clonotype came up many times. The chain uses TRBV9 and TRBJ2-3; 8 nucleotides agree with TRBD2. CDR1 SGDLS and CDR2 YYNGEE come from the germline V gene. Unmatched junction bases numbered 3, after V lost 0 bases and J lost 0 bases. The CDR3 extends over 16 amino acids. CDR3 DNA: TGTGCCAGCAGCGTAGAGGTAGCGGGAAGCACAGATACGCAGTATTTT. Residues: CASSVEVAGSTDTQYF.

The chain links TRBV7-9 to TRBJ1-1; no definite D call. V was shortened by 7 bases and J by 0 bases, with 9 bases between the two germline ends. Germline V gene data show CDR1 as SEHNR and CDR2 as FQNEAQ (reference sequence). The CDR3 is 13 residues long. Here the CDR3 reads CASIHPMNTEAFF. CDR3 sequence (DNA): TGTGCCAGCATCCATCCCATGAACACTGAAGCTTTCTTT. The full variable domain, in which reference TRBV7-9 and TRBJ1-1 provide the parts outside the CDR3, is DTGVSQNPRHKITKRGQNVTFRCDPISEHNRLYWYRQTLGQGPEFLTYFQNEAQLEKSRLLSDRFSAERPKGSFSTLEIQRTEQGDSAMYLCASIHPMNTEAFFGQGTRLTVV.

There are a few counts of this clonotype. One end of the junction fails to match germline, which may point to a read error. V and J are TRBV5-3 and TRBJ1-5; possible D gene TRBD1, 5 bases. TRBV5-3 is designated an ORF whose function remains uncertain. The CDR3 covers 14 residues. The chain's CDR3 is CASSFERDGQPQHF. The DNA for the CDR3 is TGTGCCAGCAGCTTCGAGCGGGACGGGCAGCCCCAGCATTTT.

The V and J genes are TRBV20-1 and TRBJ2-2; D ambiguous. The germline V gene has CDR1 DFQATT and CDR2 SNEGSKA (reference sequence). The CDR3 length is 17 residues. V lost 0 bases to trimming and J lost 0 bases, with 14 bases between them. The CDR3 loop is CSARDLPATTNTGELFF. CDR3 coding DNA: TGCAGTGCTAGAGATCTGCCTGCAACTACGAACACCGGGGAGCTGTTTTTT.